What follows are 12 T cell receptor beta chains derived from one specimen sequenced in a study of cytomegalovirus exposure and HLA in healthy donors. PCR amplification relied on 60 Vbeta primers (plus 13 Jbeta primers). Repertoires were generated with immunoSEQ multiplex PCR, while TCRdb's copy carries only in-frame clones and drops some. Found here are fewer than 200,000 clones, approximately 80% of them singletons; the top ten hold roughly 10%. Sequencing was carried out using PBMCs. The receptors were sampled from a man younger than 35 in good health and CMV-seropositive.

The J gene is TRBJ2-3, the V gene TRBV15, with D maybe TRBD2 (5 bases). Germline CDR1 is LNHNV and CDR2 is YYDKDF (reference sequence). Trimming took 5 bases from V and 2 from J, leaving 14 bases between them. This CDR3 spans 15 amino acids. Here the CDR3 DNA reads TGTGCCACCAGCCCCGCGCTGGGAGACACAGATACGCAGTATTTT. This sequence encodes CATSPALGDTDTQYF.

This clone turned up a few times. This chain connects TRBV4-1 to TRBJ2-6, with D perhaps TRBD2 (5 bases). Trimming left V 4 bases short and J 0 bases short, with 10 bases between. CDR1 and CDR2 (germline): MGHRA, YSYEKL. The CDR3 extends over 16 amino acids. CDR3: CASSRESLSGANVLTF. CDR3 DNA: TGCGCCAGCAGCCGGGAGTCCCTCTCTGGGGCCAACGTCCTGACTTTC.

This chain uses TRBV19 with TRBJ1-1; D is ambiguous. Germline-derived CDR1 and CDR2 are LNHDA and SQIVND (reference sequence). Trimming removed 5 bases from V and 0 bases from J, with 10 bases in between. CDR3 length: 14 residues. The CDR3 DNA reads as TGTGCCAGTAGTCCCAGTACGTTGAACACTGAAGCTTTCTTT. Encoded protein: CASSPSTLNTEAFF.

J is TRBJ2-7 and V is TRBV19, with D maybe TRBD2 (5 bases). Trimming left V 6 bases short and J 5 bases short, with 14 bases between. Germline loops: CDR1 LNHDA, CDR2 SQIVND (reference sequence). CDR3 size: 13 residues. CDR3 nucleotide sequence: TGTGCCAGTAGCCCAGATCCGGGGAACGAGCAGTACTTC. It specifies CASSPDPGNEQYF. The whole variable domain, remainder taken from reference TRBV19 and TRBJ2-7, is DGGITQSPKYLFRKEGQNVTLSCEQNLNHDAMYWYRQDPGQGLRLIYYSQIVNDFQKGDIAEGYSVSREKKESFPLTVTSAQKNPTAFYLCASSPDPGNEQYFGPGTRLTVT.

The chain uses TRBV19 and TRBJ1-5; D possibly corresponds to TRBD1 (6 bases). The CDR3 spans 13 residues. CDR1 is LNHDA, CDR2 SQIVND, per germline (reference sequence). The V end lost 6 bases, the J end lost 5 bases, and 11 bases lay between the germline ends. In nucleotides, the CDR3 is TGTGCCAGTAGACTGGACAGCTATCAGCCCCAGCATTTT. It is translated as CASRLDSYQPQHF.

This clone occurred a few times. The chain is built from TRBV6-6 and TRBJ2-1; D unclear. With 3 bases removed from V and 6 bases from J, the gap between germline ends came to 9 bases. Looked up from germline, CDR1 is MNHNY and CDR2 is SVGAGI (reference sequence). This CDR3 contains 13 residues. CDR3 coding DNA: TGTGCCAGCAGTTATAGCTCGTTCAATGAGCAGTTCTTC. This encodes CASSYSSFNEQFF.

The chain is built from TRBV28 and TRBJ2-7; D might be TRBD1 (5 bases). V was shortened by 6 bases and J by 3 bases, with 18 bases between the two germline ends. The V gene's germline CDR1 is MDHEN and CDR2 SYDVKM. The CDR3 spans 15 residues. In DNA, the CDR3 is TGTGCCAGCAGCCCCCGACAGCAAGGGCACTACGAGCAGTACTTC. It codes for CASSPRQQGHYEQYF.

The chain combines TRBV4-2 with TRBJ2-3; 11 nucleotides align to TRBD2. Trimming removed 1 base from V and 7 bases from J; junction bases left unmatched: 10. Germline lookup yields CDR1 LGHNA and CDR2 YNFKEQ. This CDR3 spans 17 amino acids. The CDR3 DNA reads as TGTGCCAGCAGCCAAGGTAGCACTAGCGGGGGAGGTTATACGCAGTATTTT. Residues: CASSQGSTSGGGYTQYF.

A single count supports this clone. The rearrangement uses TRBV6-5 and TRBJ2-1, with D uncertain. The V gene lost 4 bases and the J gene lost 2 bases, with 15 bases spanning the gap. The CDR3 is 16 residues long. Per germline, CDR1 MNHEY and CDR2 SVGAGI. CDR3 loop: CASSSGRSWPYNEQFF. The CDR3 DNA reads TGTGCCAGCAGTTCAGGTCGATCCTGGCCCTACAATGAGCAGTTCTTC.

In DNA form, the CDR3 reads TGTGCCAGCAGAGAGGACAGGAATGAACGATCACCCCTCCACTTT. Protein product: CASREDRNERSPLHF. This chain connects TRBV28 to TRBJ1-6; 7 bases map to TRBD1. The V and J ends lost 6 bases and 10 bases, in that order; junction bases with no gene match: 12. CDR3 length: 15 residues. CDR1 is MDHEN, CDR2 SYDVKM, per germline.

The CDR3: CASSPKQGATKNIQYF. CDR3 coding DNA: TGTGCCAGCAGCCCAAAACAGGGGGCGACCAAAAACATTCAGTACTTC. The gene calls are TRBV7-9 and TRBJ2-4; 9 bases are a match to TRBD1. Germline V lookup: CDR1 SEHNR, CDR2 FQNEAQ (reference sequence). The junction had 7 bases not matched to a gene; V was cut back by 5 bases and J by 2 bases. The CDR3 length is 16 residues.

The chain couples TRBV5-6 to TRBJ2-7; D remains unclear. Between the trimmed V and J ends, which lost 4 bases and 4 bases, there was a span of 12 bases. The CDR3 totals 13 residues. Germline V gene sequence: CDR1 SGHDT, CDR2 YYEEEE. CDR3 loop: CASSLPQKYEQYF. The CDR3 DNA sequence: TGTGCCAGCAGCCTACCACAGAAATACGAGCAGTACTTC. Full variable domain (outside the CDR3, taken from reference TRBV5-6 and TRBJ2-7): DAGVTQSPTHLIKTRGQQVTLRCSPKSGHDTVSWYQQALGQGPQFIFQYYEEEERQRGNFPDRFSGHQFPNYSSELNVNALLLGDSALYLCASSLPQKYEQYFGPGTRLTVT.